This T cell receptor (beta chain) was documented in a study of CD8 T cells in Susac syndrome (dated by TCRdb to 2018 to 2020). Notes on the research overall: Of the Susac syndrome patients who were sequenced, over five had clinically active disease and roughly 8 were in clinical remission. At the time of blood withdrawal, Susac syndrome patients were either therapy-naive, taking corticosteroids (with some also receiving IVIg), or on IVIg alone. Repertoire sequencing was used to test whether CD8+ T cell activation and differentiation in Susac syndrome was antigen driven.

RNA was extracted with the RNeasy kit and about 0.5 to 1 ug was reverse transcribed using random hexamers. TCR beta CDR3 regions were amplified with the immunoSEQ multiplex PCR assay covering 54 Vbeta and 13 Jbeta segments. PCR amplification bias was corrected using a synthetic template baseline for primer optimization and computational correction. The study's own analysis went as follows. Reads were annotated to V, D and J genes per IMGT and analyzed with immunoSEQ Analyzer, keeping only productive sequences. Clonality was calculated as one minus the Shannon entropy normalized by log2 of the number of productive unique sequences. Public and private clones were assessed among the 100 most prevalent clones of each patient and control. Susac-specific clones were defined as absent from healthy and MS cohorts, roughly 1,100 published viral clones and other ImmuneACCESS disease sequences. TCRdb applied fastp at Q25 and MiXCR to the public reads, then kept only in-frame beta chains. One record per CDR3 amino acid sequence lists the most common genes and DNA. The V and J calls and clone size are TCRdb's, not the authors'. The sample table lists 200,000 to 250,000 distinct CDR3 sequences, 94% of them with a count of one. The ten biggest clones cover roughly 0.14% of the sample.

With regard to this clonotype: The clone's antigen remains unknown. No clone much larger than this one lies a single base away; base qualities are absent.

The CDR3, from cysteine to phenylalanine, totals 16 residues. CDR3 DNA is the only sequence kept; it has 48 bases, read in frame from the first base. Trimming at the junction amounts to 5 bases on V and 0 bases on J, and the germline ends lie 14 bases apart. Results and caveats for the whole study, not just this receptor: No clonal expansion was detected in the CD4+ T cell repertoire of Susac syndrome patients. The number of individuals in the TCR sequencing and HLA analysis was recognized as being relatively small.

High-throughput TCR beta sequencing profiled peripheral blood CD8+ and CD4+ T cells from healthy donors, Susac syndrome patients and multiple sclerosis patients. Susac syndrome patients met recently defined diagnostic criteria for definite or probable disease. Bulk CD8+ and CD4+ T cells were purified by magnetic negative isolation, whereas CD8+ TEMRA cells were enriched by FACS. Blood was collected in EDTA tubes and processed within 24 hours, with PBMCs isolated through density gradient centrifugation. PBMCs intended for TCR sequencing were cryopreserved in liquid nitrogen and thawed later in a water bath at 37 degrees C. Purity of sorted or isolated CD4+, CD8+ and CD8+ TEMRA cells was at least 90%.

Sequencing used CD4+ T cells from PBMCs. The chain uses TRBV12-3 or TRBV12-4 and TRBJ1-3, with a weak D call of TRBD1 (5 bases match). This clonotype was obtained from a human donor with Susac syndrome. For the CDR3, the sequence is CASSPPRVTSGNTIYF. The DNA reads TGTGCCAGCAGTCCCCCCAGGGTCACCTCTGGAAACACCATATATTTT.